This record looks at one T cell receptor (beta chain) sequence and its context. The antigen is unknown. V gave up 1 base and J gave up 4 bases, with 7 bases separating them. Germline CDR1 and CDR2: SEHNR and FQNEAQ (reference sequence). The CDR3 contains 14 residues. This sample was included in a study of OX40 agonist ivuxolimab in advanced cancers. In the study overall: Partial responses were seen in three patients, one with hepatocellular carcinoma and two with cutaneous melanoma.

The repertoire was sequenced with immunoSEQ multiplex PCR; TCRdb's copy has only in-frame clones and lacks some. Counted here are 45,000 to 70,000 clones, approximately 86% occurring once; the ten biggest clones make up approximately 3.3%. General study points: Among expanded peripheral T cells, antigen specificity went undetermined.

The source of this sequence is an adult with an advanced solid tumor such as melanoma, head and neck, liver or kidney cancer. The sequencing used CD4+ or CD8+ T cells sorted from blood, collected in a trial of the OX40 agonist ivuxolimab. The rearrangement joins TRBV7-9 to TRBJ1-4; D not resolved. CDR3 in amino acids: CASSLGSFNEKLFF. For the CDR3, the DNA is TGTGCCAGCAGCTTAGGGTCCTTTAATGAAAAACTGTTTTTT.